Below, 4 T cell receptor beta chains from the same sample are listed, as sequenced in a study of blood T cell repertoires in COVID-19. Some clones are missing from TCRdb's copy, which holds only in-frame ones; the method was immunoSEQ multiplex PCR. The sample carries about 340,000 clones, more than 85% recorded once. Sequenced: PBMCs or T cells enriched from blood (not recorded which). Receptor source: a woman in her twenties or thirties who had recovered from COVID-19.

With regard to this clone: Within the sample, other DNA sequences also encode this same CDR3. V usage is TRBV3-1 (or the pseudogene TRBV3-2) and J usage is TRBJ1-5; 9 positions match TRBD1. The CDR3 has 15 amino acids. Germline CDR1 is LGHDT and CDR2 is YNNKEL (reference sequence). The junction had 8 bases not matched to a gene; V was cut back by 5 bases and J by 6 bases. DNA for the CDR3: TGTGCCAGCAGCAGCACAGGGGGCGCGGGTCAGCCCCAGCATTTT. Amino acids: CASSSTGGAGQPQHF.

The genes are TRBV6-5 and TRBJ2-5, with 7 bases aligning to TRBD2. Germline CDR1 is MNHEY and CDR2 is SVGAGI. Unmatched junction bases numbered 14, after V lost 6 bases and J lost 10 bases. The length of the CDR3 is 14 residues. In DNA form, the CDR3 reads TGTGCCAGCAGGCACCTTAGCGGGTCCGGGGACCAGTACTTC. Its translation: CASRHLSGSGDQYF.

The genes are TRBV28 and TRBJ1-2; 7 positions agree with TRBD1. Trimming cost V 8 bases and J 5 bases; bases outside gene matches: 17. CDR3 length: 16 residues. The germline CDR1 and CDR2 sequences are MDHEN and SYDVKM. The CDR3 DNA reads as TGTGCCAGCGCCCAACCCGGGACAGCCAGGCATTATGGCTACACCTTC. Translated: CASAQPGTARHYGYTF.

Remarks on this clone: One end of the junction varies from germline; a read error may be responsible. The rearrangement links TRBV27 to TRBJ1-1, with TRBD1 matching 7 bases. Germline V gives CDR1 MNHEY, CDR2 SMNVEV (reference sequence). The length of the CDR3 is 13 residues. The DNA for the CDR3 is TGTGCCTGCAGACCGACAGGGCAAACTGAAGCTTTCTTT. It yields the protein CACRPTGQTEAFF.